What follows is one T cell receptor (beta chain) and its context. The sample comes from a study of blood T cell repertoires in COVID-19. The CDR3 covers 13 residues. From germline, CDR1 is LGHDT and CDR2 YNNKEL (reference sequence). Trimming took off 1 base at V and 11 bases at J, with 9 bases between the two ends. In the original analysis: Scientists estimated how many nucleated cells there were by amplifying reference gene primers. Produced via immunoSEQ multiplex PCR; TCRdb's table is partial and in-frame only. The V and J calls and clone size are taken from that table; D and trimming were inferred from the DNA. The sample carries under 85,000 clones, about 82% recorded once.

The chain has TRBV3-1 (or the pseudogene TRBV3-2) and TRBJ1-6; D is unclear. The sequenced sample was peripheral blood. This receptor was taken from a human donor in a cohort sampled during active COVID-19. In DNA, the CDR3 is TGTGCCAGCAGCCAAGGGGTTGCGGCACCCCTCCACTTT. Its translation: CASSQGVAAPLHF.